Listed below are T cell receptor beta chains from one sample, sequenced in a study of cytomegalovirus exposure and HLA in healthy donors. The protocol was immunoSEQ multiplex PCR, while the TCRdb copy is restricted to in-frame clones and leaves out a portion. The sample comprises under 100,000 clones, roughly 95% of which are singletons, and roughly 1.3% rests with the top ten. The sequenced sample was PBMCs. The origin of the receptors is a woman under 30 in good health and CMV-seronegative. The CDR3 runs from the conserved cysteine through the conserved F or W. A D gene is named only where the DNA matches it firmly. Clone size is given for some rows only: seen once, a few or many times, or a class if the clone is expanded.

TRBV30	.	15	TRBJ1-1	.	TGTGCCTGGAGTGTAGGTCAGGGGATTAATACTGAAGCTTTCTTT	CAWSVGQGINTEAFF
TRBV6-5	.	14	TRBJ1-5	.	TGTGCCAGCAGTTACGGGGAGGGCAATCAGCCCCAGCATTTT	CASSYGEGNQPQHF
TRBV6-5	.	12	TRBJ1-5	.	TGTGCCAGCCGGGAGCGAAATCAGCCCCAGCATTTT	CASRERNQPQHF
TRBV19	TRBD1	13	TRBJ1-2	.	TGTGCCAGTAGTATAGGGGACAGGGACGGCTACACCTTC	CASSIGDRDGYTF
TRBV11-3	.	19	TRBJ1-5	.	TGTGCCAGCAGCCCCCCCCTCGCGGGCTTGTTGTATAGCAATCAGCCCCAGCATTTT	CASSPPLAGLLYSNQPQHF
TRBV7-9	TRBD1	13	TRBJ1-2	once	TGTGCCAGCAGCTTGGGCCGACAGGGGGCGAAGACCTTC	CASSLGRQGAKTF
TRBV10-3	.	12	TRBJ1-2	.	TGTGCCATCACCGGTGGACTCTATGGCTACACCTTC	CAITGGLYGYTF
TRBV9	TRBD1	12	TRBJ2-1	.	TGTGCCAGCACCGCAGGGGGTGGTGAGCAGTTCTTC	CASTAGGGEQFF
TRBV6-5	TRBD1	11	TRBJ1-1	once	TGTGCCAGCAGGCTAACAGGGGTCGCTTTCTTT	CASRLTGVAFF
TRBV6-1	TRBD1	13	TRBJ1-1	once	TGTGCCAGCAGTTTACAGGGGCAAACTGAAGCTTTCTTT	CASSLQGQTEAFF
TRBV4-1	TRBD1	19	TRBJ1-6	.	TGCGCCAGCAGCCAGGATACCACAGGGGGCATCACCTATAATTCACCCCTCCACTTT	CASSQDTTGGITYNSPLHF
TRBV5-1	TRBD1	14	TRBJ2-7	.	TGCGCCAGCAGCCCAGGGACAGGGGGCTACGAGCAGTACTTC	CASSPGTGGYEQYF
TRBV2	.	14	TRBJ2-7	.	TGTGCCAGCAGTGAATGGAGGGAGAACTACGAGCAGTACTTC	CASSEWRENYEQYF
TRBV10-3	.	12	TRBJ2-1	.	TGTGCCATCAGTGAATCGGGAAATGAGCAGTTCTTC	CAISESGNEQFF
TRBV14	.	13	TRBJ2-1	.	TGTGCCAGCAGTCTCGGGTTAAACAATGAGCAGTTCTTC	CASSLGLNNEQFF
TRBV5-1	TRBD2	18	TRBJ2-1	.	TGCGCCAGCAGCCAAGGGACTAGCGGGAGGATCAACTACAATGAGCAGTTCTTC	CASSQGTSGRINYNEQFF
TRBV6-5	TRBD1	15	TRBJ2-2	.	TGTGCCAGCAGTTGGACAGGGGGCAACACCGGGGAGCTGTTTTTT	CASSWTGGNTGELFF
TRBV30	.	15	TRBJ2-1	.	TGTGCCTGGACGGGGGAAGCCGTAATATACAATGAGCAGTTCTTC	CAWTGEAVIYNEQFF
TRBV6-5	.	15	TRBJ2-1	.	TGTGCCAGCAGTTCCGCCATGGGGAGCAACAATGAGCAGTTCTTC	CASSSAMGSNNEQFF
TRBV28	TRBD1	16	TRBJ2-7	.	TGTGCCAGCAGCTATGACAGGGGGTTATACTCCTACGAGCAGTACTTC	CASSYDRGLYSYEQYF
TRBV5-8	TRBD1	18	TRBJ2-7	.	TGTGCCAGCAGCGATGTACCGGGACAGGGACTCCACTCCTACGAGCAGTACTTC	CASSDVPGQGLHSYEQYF
TRBV9	.	16	TRBJ2-7	.	TGTGCCAGCAGCGTAGACGGGGTCGCGCGGTCCTACGAGCAGTACTTC	CASSVDGVARSYEQYF
TRBV5-3	TRBD1	15	TRBJ1-4	.	TGTGCCAGAAGCAGCGGACAGGGAGGGAATGAAAAACTGTTTTTT	CARSSGQGGNEKLFF
TRBV19	TRBD1	13	TRBJ2-7	.	TGTGCCAGTAGTCGGACAGGGAGCTACGAGCAGTACTTC	CASSRTGSYEQYF